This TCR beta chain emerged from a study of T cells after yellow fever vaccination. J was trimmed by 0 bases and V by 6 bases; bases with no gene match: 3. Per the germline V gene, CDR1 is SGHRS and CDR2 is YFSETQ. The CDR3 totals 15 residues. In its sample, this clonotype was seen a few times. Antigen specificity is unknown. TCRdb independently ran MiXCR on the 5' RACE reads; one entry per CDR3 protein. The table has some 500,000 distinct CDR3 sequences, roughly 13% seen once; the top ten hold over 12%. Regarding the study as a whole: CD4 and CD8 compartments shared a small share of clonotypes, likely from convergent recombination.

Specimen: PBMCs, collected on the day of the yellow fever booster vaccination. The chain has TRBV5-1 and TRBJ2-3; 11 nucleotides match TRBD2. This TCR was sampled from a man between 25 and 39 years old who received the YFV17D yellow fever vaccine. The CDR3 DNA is TGCGCCAGCATGACTAGCGGGACTAGCACAGATACGCAGTATTTT. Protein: CASMTSGTSTDTQYF.